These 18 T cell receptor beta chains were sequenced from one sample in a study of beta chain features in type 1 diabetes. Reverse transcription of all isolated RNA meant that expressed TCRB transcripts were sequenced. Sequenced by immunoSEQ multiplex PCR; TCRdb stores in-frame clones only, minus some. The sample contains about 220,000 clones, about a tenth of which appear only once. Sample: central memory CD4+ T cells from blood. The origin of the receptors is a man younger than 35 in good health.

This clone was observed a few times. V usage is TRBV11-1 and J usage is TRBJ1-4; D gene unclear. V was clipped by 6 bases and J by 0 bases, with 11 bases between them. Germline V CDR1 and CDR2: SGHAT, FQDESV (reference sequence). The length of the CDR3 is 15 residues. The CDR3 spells CASSKDITTNEKLFF. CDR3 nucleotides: TGTGCCAGCAGTAAAGACATAACAACTAATGAAAAACTGTTTTTT.

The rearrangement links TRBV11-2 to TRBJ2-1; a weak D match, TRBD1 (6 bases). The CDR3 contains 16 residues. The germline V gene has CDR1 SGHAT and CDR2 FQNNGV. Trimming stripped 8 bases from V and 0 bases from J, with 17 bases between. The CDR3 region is CASVPTGRSSYNEQFF. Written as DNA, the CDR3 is TGTGCCAGCGTCCCGACAGGCCGCTCCTCCTACAATGAGCAGTTCTTC. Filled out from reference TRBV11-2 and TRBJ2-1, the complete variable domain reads EAGVAQSPRYKIIEKRQSVAFWCNPISGHATLYWYQQILGQGPKLLIQFQNNGVVDDSQLPKDRFSAERLKGVDSTLKIQPAKLEDSAVYLCASVPTGRSSYNEQFFGPGTRLTVL.

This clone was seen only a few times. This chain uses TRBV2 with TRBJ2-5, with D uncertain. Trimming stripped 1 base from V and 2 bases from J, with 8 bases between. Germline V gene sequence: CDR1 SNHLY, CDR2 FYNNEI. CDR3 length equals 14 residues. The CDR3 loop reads CASSEELVQETQYF. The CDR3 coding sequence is TGTGCCAGCAGTGAAGAGTTAGTACAAGAGACCCAGTACTTC.

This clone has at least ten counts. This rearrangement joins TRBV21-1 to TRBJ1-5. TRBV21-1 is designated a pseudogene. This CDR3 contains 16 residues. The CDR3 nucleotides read TGTGCCAGCAGCAAAGCGCTTGGGGACCGCAATCAGCCCCAGCATTTT. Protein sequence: CASSKALGDRNQPQHF.

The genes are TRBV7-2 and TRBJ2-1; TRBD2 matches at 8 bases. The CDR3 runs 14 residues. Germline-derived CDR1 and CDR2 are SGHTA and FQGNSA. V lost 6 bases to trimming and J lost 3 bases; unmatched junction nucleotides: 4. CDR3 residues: CASSLAGDYNEQFF. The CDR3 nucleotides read TGTGCCAGCAGTCTAGCGGGCGACTACAATGAGCAGTTCTTC.

In DNA, the CDR3 is TGTGCCAGCAGTTTATTCGCCGACGAGAGCAATGAGCAGTTCTTC. Protein sequence: CASSLFADESNEQFF. The V and J genes are TRBV27 and TRBJ2-1; D is undetermined. CDR1 and CDR2 from the germline V gene are MNHEY and SMNVEV (reference sequence). The CDR3 runs 15 residues. Trimming cost V 1 base and J 6 bases, with 13 bases left between them.

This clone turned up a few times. CDR3 bases: TGTGCCATCAGTGAGCAGGGGGCCTTCTACGAGCAGTACTTC. It yields the protein CAISEQGAFYEQYF. The J gene is TRBJ2-7, the V gene TRBV10-3, with TRBD1 matching over 8 bases. The CDR3 is made up of 14 amino acids. Unmatched junction bases numbered 3, after V lost 2 bases and J lost 3 bases. The germline CDR1 and CDR2 sequences are ENHRY and SYGVKD.

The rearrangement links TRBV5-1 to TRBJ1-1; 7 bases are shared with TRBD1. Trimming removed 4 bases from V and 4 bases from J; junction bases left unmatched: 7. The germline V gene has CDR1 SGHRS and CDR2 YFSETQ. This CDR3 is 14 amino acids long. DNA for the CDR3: TGCGCCAGCAGCGTTGACAGGGCGAGCACTGAAGCTTTCTTT. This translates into CASSVDRASTEAFF.

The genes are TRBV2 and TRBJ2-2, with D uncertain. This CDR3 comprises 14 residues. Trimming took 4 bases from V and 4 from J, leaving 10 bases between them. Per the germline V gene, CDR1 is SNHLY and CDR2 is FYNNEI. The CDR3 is CASSGLGFTGELFF. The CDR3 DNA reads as TGTGCCAGCAGTGGGTTAGGTTTCACCGGGGAGCTGTTTTTT.

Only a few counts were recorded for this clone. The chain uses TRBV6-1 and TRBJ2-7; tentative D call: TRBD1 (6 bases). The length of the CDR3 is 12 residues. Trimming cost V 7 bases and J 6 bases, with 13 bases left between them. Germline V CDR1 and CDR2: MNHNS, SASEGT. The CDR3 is CASIQGWSEQYF. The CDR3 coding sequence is TGTGCCAGCATCCAGGGGTGGTCCGAGCAGTACTTC.

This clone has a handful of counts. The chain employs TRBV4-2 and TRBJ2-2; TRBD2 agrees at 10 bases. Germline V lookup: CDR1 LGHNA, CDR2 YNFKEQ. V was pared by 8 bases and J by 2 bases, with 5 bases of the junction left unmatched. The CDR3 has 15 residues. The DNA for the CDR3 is TGTGCCAGCCGAGGACTAGCGGATAACACCGGGGAGCTGTTTTTT. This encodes CASRGLADNTGELFF.

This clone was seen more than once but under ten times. The CDR3 DNA follows: TGTGCCAGCAGCTTAGGGTCAGGGACTAATGAGCAGTTCTTC. It yields the protein CASSLGSGTNEQFF. J is TRBJ2-1 and V is TRBV7-2; D possibly corresponds to TRBD2 (6 bases). Looked up from germline, CDR1 is SGHTA and CDR2 is FQGNSA. The CDR3 has 14 amino acids. V was shortened by 1 base and J by 7 bases, with 11 bases between the two germline ends.

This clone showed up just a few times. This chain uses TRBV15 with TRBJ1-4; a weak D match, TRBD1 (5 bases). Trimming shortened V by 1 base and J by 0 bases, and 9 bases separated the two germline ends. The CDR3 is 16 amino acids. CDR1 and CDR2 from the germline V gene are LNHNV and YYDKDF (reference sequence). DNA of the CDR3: TGTGCCACCAGCAGAGGAGGGGCGGCAACTAATGAAAAACTGTTTTTT. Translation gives CATSRGGAATNEKLFF.

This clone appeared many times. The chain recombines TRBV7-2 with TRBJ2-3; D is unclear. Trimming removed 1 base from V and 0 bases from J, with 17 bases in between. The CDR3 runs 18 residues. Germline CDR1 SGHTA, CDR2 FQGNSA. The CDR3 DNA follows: TGTGCCAGCAGCTTAGAATTTTGGGAAGACACTAGCACAGATACGCAGTATTTT. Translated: CASSLEFWEDTSTDTQYF.

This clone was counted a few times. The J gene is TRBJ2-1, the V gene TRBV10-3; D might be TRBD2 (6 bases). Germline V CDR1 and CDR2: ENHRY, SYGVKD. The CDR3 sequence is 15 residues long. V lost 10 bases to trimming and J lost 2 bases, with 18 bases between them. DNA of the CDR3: TGTGCCAGCAGAAGGGACTGGCCTACCTACAATGAGCAGTTCTTC. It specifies CASRRDWPTYNEQFF.

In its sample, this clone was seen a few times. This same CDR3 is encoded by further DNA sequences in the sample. The CDR3 DNA follows: TGTGCCAGCAGCCTAGGACTAGCGGGGAACAATGAGCAGTTCTTC. Encoded protein: CASSLGLAGNNEQFF. J is TRBJ2-1 and V is TRBV7-2; 12 bases are shared with TRBD2. V shed 5 bases, J shed 5 bases, and the junction held 4 bases outside the gene matches. Germline loops: CDR1 SGHTA, CDR2 FQGNSA. CDR3 length equals 15 residues.

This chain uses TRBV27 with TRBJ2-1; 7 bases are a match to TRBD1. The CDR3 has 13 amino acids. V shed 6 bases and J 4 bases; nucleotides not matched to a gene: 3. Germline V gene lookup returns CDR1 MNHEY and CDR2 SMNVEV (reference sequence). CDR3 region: CASRTQGYNEQFF. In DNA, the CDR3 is TGTGCCAGCAGGACACAGGGGTACAATGAGCAGTTCTTC.

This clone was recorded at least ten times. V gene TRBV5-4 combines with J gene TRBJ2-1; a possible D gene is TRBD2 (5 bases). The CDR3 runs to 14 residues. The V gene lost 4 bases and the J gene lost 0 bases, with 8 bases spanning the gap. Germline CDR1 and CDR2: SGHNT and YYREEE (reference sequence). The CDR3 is CASSPDSSYNEQFF. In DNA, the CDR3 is TGTGCCAGCAGCCCGGACTCCTCCTACAATGAGCAGTTCTTC. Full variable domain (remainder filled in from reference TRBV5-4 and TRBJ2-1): ETGVTQSPTHLIKTRGQQVTLRCSSQSGHNTVSWYQQALGQGPQFIFQYYREEENGRGNFPPRFSGLQFPNYSSELNVNALELDDSALYLCASSPDSSYNEQFFGPGTRLTVL.